What follows is one TCR beta chain and its context. Its specificity is not known. The sample comes from a study of post-analysis software for immune sequencing data. On the study more broadly: In terms of disease course, relapsing-remitting, secondary progressive and progressive-relapsing multiple sclerosis were included.

Findings and caveats of the study: Controls showed significantly higher normalized Chao1 diversity than did multiple sclerosis patients. Batch-matched samples strongly co-clustered by F measure. The study found TRBV5-6, TRBV5-1 and TRBV20-1 among five or six TRBV segments more frequent in patients than controls.

Built from TCR beta cDNA, the libraries had unique molecular identifiers in them. There were about 1 to 10 million T cells, and about 500,000 cDNA molecules came from them. TCRdb redid the calling of the PCR reads with MiXCR, one entry per CDR3 protein. This table has 740,000 or so distinct CDR3 sequences, roughly 50% appearing once. V lost 0 bases, J lost 11 bases, and 8 bases lay in between. Germline V CDR1 and CDR2: SGDLS, YYNGEE. The CDR3 has 12 residues. The gene calls are TRBV9 and TRBJ1-4; D may be TRBD1 (5 bases). Material: blood. The receptor comes from a girl under 18 with multiple sclerosis. CDR3 residues: CASSVDEGKLFF. The DNA of the CDR3 is TGTGCCAGCAGCGTAGACGAGGGGAAACTGTTTTTT.